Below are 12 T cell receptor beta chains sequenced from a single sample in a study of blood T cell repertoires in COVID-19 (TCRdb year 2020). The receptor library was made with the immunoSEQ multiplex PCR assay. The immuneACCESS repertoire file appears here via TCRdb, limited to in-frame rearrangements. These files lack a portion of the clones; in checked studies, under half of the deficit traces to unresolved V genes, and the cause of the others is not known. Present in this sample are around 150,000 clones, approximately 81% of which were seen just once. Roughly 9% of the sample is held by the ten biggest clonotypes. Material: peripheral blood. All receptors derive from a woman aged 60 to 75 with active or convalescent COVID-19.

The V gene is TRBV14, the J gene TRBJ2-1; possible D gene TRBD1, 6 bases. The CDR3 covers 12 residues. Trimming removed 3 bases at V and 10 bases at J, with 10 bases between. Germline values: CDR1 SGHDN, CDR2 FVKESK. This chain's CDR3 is CASSQGALEQFF. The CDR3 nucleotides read TGTGCCAGCAGCCAGGGGGCCTTAGAGCAGTTCTTC.

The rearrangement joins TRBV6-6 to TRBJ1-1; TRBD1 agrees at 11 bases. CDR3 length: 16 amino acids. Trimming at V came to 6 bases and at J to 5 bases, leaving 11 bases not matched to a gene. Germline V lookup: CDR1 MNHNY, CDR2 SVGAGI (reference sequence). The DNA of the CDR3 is TGTGCCAGCAGCCCCGGACAGGGGGCGACGGGTACTGAAGCTTTCTTT. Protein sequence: CASSPGQGATGTEAFF.

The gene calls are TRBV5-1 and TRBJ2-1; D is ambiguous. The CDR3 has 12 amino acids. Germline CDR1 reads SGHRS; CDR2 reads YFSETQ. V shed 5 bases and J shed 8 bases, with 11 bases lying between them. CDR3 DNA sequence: TGCGCCAGCAGTCAAACGCCAGATGAGCAGTTCTTC. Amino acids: CASSQTPDEQFF.

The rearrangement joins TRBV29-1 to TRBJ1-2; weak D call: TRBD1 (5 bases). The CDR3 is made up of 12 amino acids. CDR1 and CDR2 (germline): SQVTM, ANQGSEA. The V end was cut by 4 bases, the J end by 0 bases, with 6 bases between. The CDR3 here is CSVGQTNYGYTF. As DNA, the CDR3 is TGCAGCGTTGGACAGACTAACTATGGCTACACCTTC.

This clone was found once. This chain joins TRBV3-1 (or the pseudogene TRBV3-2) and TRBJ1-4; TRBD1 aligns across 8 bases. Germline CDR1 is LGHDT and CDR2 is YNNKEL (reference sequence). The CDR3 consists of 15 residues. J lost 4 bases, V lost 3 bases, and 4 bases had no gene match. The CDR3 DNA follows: TGTGCCAGCAGCCAGGGACAGGCCGATAATGAAAAACTGTTTTTT. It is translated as CASSQGQADNEKLFF.

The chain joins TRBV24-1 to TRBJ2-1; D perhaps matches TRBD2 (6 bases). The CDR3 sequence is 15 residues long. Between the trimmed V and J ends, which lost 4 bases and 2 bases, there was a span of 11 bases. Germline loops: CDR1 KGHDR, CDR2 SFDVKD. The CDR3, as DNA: TGTGCCACCAGTGAGGGCGGGGACCCCTACAATGAGCAGTTCTTC. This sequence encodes CATSEGGDPYNEQFF.

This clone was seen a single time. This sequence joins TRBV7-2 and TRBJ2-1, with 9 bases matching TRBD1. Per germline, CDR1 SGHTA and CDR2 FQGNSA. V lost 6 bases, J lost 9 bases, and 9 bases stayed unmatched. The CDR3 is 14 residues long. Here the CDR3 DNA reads TGTGCCAGCAGGGAGACAGGGGGAGGAGGTGAGCAGTTCTTC. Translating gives CASRETGGGGEQFF.

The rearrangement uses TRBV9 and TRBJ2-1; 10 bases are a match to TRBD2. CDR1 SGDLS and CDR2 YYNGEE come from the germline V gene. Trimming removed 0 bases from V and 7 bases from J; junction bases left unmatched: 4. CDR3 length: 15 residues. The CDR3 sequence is CASSVGLAGFNEQFF. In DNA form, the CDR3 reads TGTGCCAGCAGCGTAGGACTAGCGGGTTTTAATGAGCAGTTCTTC.

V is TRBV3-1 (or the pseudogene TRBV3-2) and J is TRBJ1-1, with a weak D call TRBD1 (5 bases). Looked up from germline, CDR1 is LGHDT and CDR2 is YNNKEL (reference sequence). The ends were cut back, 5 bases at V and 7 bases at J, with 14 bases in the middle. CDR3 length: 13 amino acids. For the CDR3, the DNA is TGTGCCAGCAGCTCCCGGGGGACGGATGAAGCTTTCTTT. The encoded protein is CASSSRGTDEAFF.

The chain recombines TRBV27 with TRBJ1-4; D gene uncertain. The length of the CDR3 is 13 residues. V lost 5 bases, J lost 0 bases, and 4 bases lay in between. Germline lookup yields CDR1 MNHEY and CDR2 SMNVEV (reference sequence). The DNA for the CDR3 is TGTGCCAGCAGTGTCTCAACTAATGAAAAACTGTTTTTT. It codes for CASSVSTNEKLFF.

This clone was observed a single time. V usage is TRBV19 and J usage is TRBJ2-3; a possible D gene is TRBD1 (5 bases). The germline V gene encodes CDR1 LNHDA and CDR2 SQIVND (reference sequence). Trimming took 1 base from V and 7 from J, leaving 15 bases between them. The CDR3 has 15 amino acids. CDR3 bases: TGTGCCAGTAGTATAGGCACCCGTCAGGGTTATACGCAGTATTTT. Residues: CASSIGTRQGYTQYF.

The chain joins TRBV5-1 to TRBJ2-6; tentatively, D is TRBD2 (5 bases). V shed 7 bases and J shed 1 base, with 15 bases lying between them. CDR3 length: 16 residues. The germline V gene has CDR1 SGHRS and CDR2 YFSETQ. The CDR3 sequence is CASFEGGRSGANVLTF. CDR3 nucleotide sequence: TGCGCCAGCTTTGAGGGCGGACGATCTGGGGCCAACGTCCTGACTTTC.